This TCR beta chain originates from a study of T cells expressing NK-cell markers. Across the study: In sorted CD3+CD56+NKG2C+, CD3+CD56+NKG2C- and CD3+CD56-NKG2C+ T cells, TCR beta repertoires were obtained. Study conclusions and caveats: It was still unclear whether expanded NKG2C+ T cell clones were HCMV specific. The share of CD8+ T cells held by dominant NKG2C+ clonotypes was about 1.0-7.5% in several donors.

CDR1 is SQVTM and CDR2 is ANQGSEA in the germline V gene. CDR3 size: 16 residues. Details on this clonotype: Its target is not known.

Libraries used 5'RACE template switching adding universal primer site and UMIs. TCRdb reprocessed the 5' RACE reads, keeping one entry per CDR3 protein, no DNA. In all, the sample yields 300,000 to 450,000 distinct CDR3 sequences. The specimen was blood T cells: a sorted CD56 or NKG2C T cell subset, CD4+ or CD8+ T cells, or bulk PBMC T cells (not recorded which). The chain is built from TRBV29-1 and TRBJ2-1; the TCRdb call, TRBD1, lacks DNA for checking. This sequence was found in a man aged 18-70 years in good health. CDR3 protein: CSVVITGQGSYNEQFF.